This TCR beta chain was captured by sequencing in a study of CD8+ T cells in alopecia areata. In each case, RNA was isolated and then reverse transcribed into cDNA as the sequencing template. Data came from immunoSEQ multiplex PCR; TCRdb stores just in-frame clones and leaves some out. The sample holds about 120,000 clones, around 53% seen once. Noted treatment: oral pan-JAK inhibitor, 5-10 mg twice daily. Germline V gene lookup returns CDR1 MNHEY and CDR2 SMNVEV (reference sequence). The CDR3 has 13 amino acids. The germline V and J ends were trimmed by 3 bases and 2 bases, with 4 bases remaining between them.

The chain combines TRBV27 with TRBJ2-2; no clear D. This TCR was sampled from a human donor with alopecia areata. Sequencing was performed on CD4+ T cells sorted from blood, taken at week 4, from a patient treated with tofacitinib. The CDR3 here is CASSFLNTGELFF. CDR3 coding DNA: TGTGCCAGCAGTTTTCTCAACACCGGGGAGCTGTTTTTT.